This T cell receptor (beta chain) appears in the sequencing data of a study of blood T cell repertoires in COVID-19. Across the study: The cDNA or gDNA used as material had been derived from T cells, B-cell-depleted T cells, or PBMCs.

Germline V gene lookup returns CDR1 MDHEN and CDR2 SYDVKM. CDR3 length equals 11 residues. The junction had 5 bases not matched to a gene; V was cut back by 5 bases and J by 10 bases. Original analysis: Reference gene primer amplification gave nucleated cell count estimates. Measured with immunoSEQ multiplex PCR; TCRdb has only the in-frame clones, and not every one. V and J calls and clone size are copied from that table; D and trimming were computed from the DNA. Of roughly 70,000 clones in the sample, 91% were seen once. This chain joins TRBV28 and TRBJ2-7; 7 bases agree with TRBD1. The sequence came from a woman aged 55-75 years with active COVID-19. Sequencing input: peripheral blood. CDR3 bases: TGTGCCAGCAGTCCCCGACAGGGACAGTACTTC. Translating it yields CASSPRQGQYF.